The clone carrying this T cell receptor beta chain was found many times. This record comes from a study of neurological immune-mediated disorders. TCRdb analysed the 5' RACE reads with MiXCR anew, one entry per CDR3 protein. The table lists 16,000 or so distinct CDR3 sequences, about 9% of them singletons. V gave up 0 bases and J gave up 6 bases; unmatched junction bases: 0. CDR3 length: 15 residues. Germline V gene data show CDR1 as MNHNS and CDR2 as SASEGT. V is TRBV6-1 and J is TRBJ2-1, with 12 bases matching TRBD2. This TCR came from a man aged 45 to 65 in good health. Sequencing was performed on CD8+ T cells from blood. The CDR3 nucleotides read TGTGCCAGCAGTGAAGCGACTAGCGGGAGCAATGAGCAGTTCTTC. This encodes CASSEATSGSNEQFF.